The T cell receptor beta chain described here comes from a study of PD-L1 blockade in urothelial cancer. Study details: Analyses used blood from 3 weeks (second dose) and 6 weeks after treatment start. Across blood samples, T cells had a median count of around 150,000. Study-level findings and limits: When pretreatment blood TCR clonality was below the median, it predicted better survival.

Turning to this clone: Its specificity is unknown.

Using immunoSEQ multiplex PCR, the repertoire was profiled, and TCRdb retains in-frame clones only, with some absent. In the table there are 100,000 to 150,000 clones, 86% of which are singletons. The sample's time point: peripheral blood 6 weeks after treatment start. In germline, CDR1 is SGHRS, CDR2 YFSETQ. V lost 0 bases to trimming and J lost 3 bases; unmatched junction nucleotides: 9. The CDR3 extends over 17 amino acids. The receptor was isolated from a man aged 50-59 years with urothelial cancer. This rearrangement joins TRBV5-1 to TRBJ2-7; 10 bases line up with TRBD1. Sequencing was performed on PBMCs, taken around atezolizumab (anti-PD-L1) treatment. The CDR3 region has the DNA TGCGCCAGCAGCTTGGTAGCGGGACAGGGGATAGTCTACGAGCAGTACTTC. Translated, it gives CASSLVAGQGIVYEQYF.